The 18 T cell receptor beta chains below come from one sample, sequenced in a study of CD8 T cells in Susac syndrome (dated by TCRdb to the late 2010s). The library came from the immunoSEQ multiplex PCR assay. RNA was extracted using the RNeasy kit, and roughly 0.5 to 1 ug of the RNA was reverse transcribed with random hexamers. Using fastp trimming at Q25 and MiXCR clonotype assembly, TCRdb reanalyzed the public sequencing data and kept in-frame beta chains. Duplicate CDR3 protein sequences are folded into a single record with the most common DNA and genes. Within this sample are 400,000 to 550,000 distinct CDR3 sequences, with more than 70% of them counted one time only. The ten largest clones represent 0.09% to 0.15% of the sample. Sample: CD8+ T cells from PBMCs. The receptors originated from a human donor with multiple sclerosis.

The chain recombines TRBV6-4 with TRBJ2-1; perhaps TRBD2 as D (7 bases). CDR1 is MRHNA, CDR2 SNTAGT, per germline. The CDR3 covers 13 residues. With 4 bases removed from V and 7 bases from J, the gap between germline ends came to 11 bases. In DNA, the CDR3 is TGTGCCAGCAGTGTTGGGGGGGCAAATGAGCAGTTCTTC. Its protein product is CASSVGGANEQFF.

The chain joins TRBV7-9 to TRBJ1-1; D not certain. The CDR3 has 14 amino acids. Germline CDR1 is SEHNR and CDR2 is FQNEAQ (reference sequence). Trimming stripped 1 base from V and 4 bases from J, with 10 bases between. CDR3 in amino acids: CASSLVVSGTEAFF. For the CDR3, the DNA is TGTGCCAGCAGCTTAGTTGTCAGTGGCACTGAAGCTTTCTTT.

CDR3 amino acids: CASRRLRTSLIYGYTF. The CDR3 nucleotides read TGTGCCAGCCGCCGACTCCGGACAAGCCTTATCTATGGCTACACCTTC. The chain combines TRBV2 with TRBJ1-2; D perhaps matches TRBD1 (5 bases). Trimming took 8 bases from V and 4 from J, leaving 23 bases between them. This CDR3 is built from 16 residues. The germline CDR1 and CDR2 sequences are SNHLY and FYNNEI.

The chain recombines TRBV29-1 with TRBJ2-1, with 9 bases aligning to TRBD2. CDR3 size: 13 residues. Germline assignment: CDR1 SQVTM and CDR2 ANQGSEA. Trimming at V came to 6 bases and at J to 6 bases, leaving 6 bases not matched to a gene. Written as DNA, the CDR3 is TGCAGCGTAGCGGGGGGCGGGTTCAATGAGCAGTTCTTC. Its translation: CSVAGGGFNEQFF.

The J gene is TRBJ2-1, the V gene TRBV9; D is perhaps TRBD2 (6 bases). There are 15 residues in the CDR3. V was clipped by 3 bases and J by 2 bases, with 12 bases between them. Germline V gene sequence: CDR1 SGDLS, CDR2 YYNGEE. CDR3 bases: TGTGCCAGCAGCGGGCGCGGGATCGCCTACAATGAGCAGTTCTTC. This translates into CASSGRGIAYNEQFF.

The genes are TRBV28 and TRBJ2-1, with D perhaps TRBD1 or TRBD2 (5 bases each). The CDR3 is 14 residues long. Trimming cost V 5 bases and J 0 bases, with 8 bases left between them. In germline, CDR1 is MDHEN, CDR2 SYDVKM. The CDR3 loop is CASSRDGSYNEQFF. The DNA for the CDR3 is TGTGCCAGCAGTAGGGACGGCTCCTACAATGAGCAGTTCTTC.

The chain uses TRBV28 and TRBJ2-3; D gene unclear. CDR3 length: 15 amino acids. The V end was cut by 6 bases, the J end by 1 base, with 14 bases between. From germline, CDR1 is MDHEN and CDR2 SYDVKM. CDR3 DNA sequence: TGTGCCAGCAGGCCCTTTTTTCGGGGCACAGATACGCAGTATTTT. Translating it yields CASRPFFRGTDTQYF.

V usage is TRBV3-1 and J usage is TRBJ2-1; 7 bases are shared with TRBD2. CDR1 is LGHDT, CDR2 YNNKEL, per germline (reference sequence). This CDR3 has 15 amino acids. The ends lost 1 base at V and 5 bases at J; junction bases unmatched: 5. The CDR3 protein is CASSQGVGGNNEQFF. The CDR3 DNA sequence: TGTGCCAGCAGCCAAGGAGTGGGAGGGAACAATGAGCAGTTCTTC.

The V and J genes are TRBV30 and TRBJ1-5; D remains ambiguous. CDR3 size: 15 residues. Germline CDR1 GTSNPN, CDR2 SVGIG (reference sequence). Trimming cost V 0 bases and J 4 bases, with 13 bases left between them. CDR3 residues: CAWSVDLASNQPQHF. The CDR3 DNA reads TGTGCCTGGAGTGTAGACCTGGCTAGTAATCAGCCCCAGCATTTT. The full variable domain, in which reference TRBV30 and TRBJ1-5 provide the parts outside the CDR3, is SQTIHQWPATLVQPVGSPLSLECTVEGTSNPNLYWYRQAAGRGLQLLFYSVGIGQISSEVPQNLSASRPQDRQFILSSKKLLLSDSGFYLCAWSVDLASNQPQHFGDGTRLSIL.

This clonotype was observed once. V usage is TRBV30 and J usage is TRBJ2-7, with 7 bases aligning to TRBD1. Germline assignment: CDR1 GTSNPN and CDR2 SVGIG (reference sequence). The CDR3 is made up of 14 amino acids. The V gene end was trimmed by 1 base and the J gene end by 3 bases; junction bases not matched to a gene: 6. The CDR3 loop is CAWSDGTALYEQYF. The CDR3 nucleotides read TGTGCCTGGAGTGACGGGACAGCACTCTACGAGCAGTACTTC.

The chain links TRBV7-2 to TRBJ2-7; D not certain. The CDR3 has 14 amino acids. The V gene lost 2 bases and the J gene lost 0 bases, with 8 bases spanning the gap. The germline V gene has CDR1 SGHTA and CDR2 FQGNSA. The CDR3 here is CASSLWSSSYEQYF. CDR3 bases: TGTGCCAGCAGCTTATGGTCGAGCTCCTACGAGCAGTACTTC. Based on the CDR3 plus reference TRBV7-2 and TRBJ2-7, the full variable domain is GAGVSQSPSNKVTEKGKDVELRCDPISGHTALYWYRQSLGQGLEFLIYFQGNSAPDKSGLPSDRFSAERTGGSVSTLTIQRTQQEDSAVYLCASSLWSSSYEQYFGPGTRLTVT.

The chain employs TRBV27 and TRBJ1-6; 8 positions agree with TRBD1. Germline CDR1 MNHEY, CDR2 SMNVEV (reference sequence). This CDR3 comprises 14 residues. V was pared by 8 bases and J by 8 bases, with 8 bases of the junction left unmatched. The CDR3 DNA sequence: TGTGCCAGCCGACAGGGGTCGTCGGATTCACCCCTCCACTTT. This translates into CASRQGSSDSPLHF.

The rearrangement links TRBV7-6 to TRBJ2-5, with 9 positions matching TRBD1. V shed 5 bases, J shed 1 base, and the junction held 11 bases outside the gene matches. Germline V gives CDR1 SGHVS, CDR2 FNYEAQ. CDR3 size: 17 residues. Here the CDR3 DNA reads TGTGCCAGCAGCGCGAACTCCGGGACAGGGACCCAAGAGACCCAGTACTTC. This encodes CASSANSGTGTQETQYF.

The V and J genes are TRBV27 and TRBJ1-5; D not resolved. The CDR3 loop spans 14 amino acids. V was pared by 3 bases and J by 6 bases, with 12 bases between. Germline CDR1 and CDR2: MNHEY and SMNVEV (reference sequence). The CDR3 here is CASSLGGVGQPQHF. CDR3 nucleotides: TGTGCCAGCAGTTTGGGAGGAGTGGGTCAGCCCCAGCATTTT.

The chain couples TRBV19 to TRBJ1-4; tentative D call: TRBD1 (5 bases). The V gene's germline CDR1 is LNHDA and CDR2 SQIVND (reference sequence). The V end was cut by 7 bases, the J end by 4 bases, with 13 bases between. The CDR3 sequence is 14 residues long. CDR3 DNA sequence: TGTGCCAGTACCCCGGGGACCAGTAATGAAAAACTGTTTTTT. Its translation is CASTPGTSNEKLFF.

The table lists this clonotype with a count of one. This chain links TRBV30 with TRBJ1-2; unclear D gene. From germline, CDR1 is GTSNPN and CDR2 SVGIG (reference sequence). The CDR3 extends over 12 amino acids. Trimming took 3 bases from V and 3 from J, leaving 8 bases between them. The CDR3 is CAWRGRDYGYTF. CDR3 DNA: TGTGCCTGGAGAGGCAGAGACTATGGCTACACCTTC.

This chain links TRBV7-9 with TRBJ1-1; D is ambiguous. Trimming removed 3 bases at V and 6 bases at J, with 11 bases between. The V gene's germline CDR1 is SEHNR and CDR2 FQNEAQ (reference sequence). The length of the CDR3 is 13 residues. The CDR3 DNA sequence: TGTGCCAGCAGCTTTGCGGGTAACTCTGAAGCTTTCTTT. Translating gives CASSFAGNSEAFF.

This chain connects TRBV20-1 to TRBJ2-1; 10 nucleotides line up with TRBD2. Germline V gene data show CDR1 as DFQATT and CDR2 as SNEGSKA (reference sequence). The length of the CDR3 is 16 residues. Germline trimming cut 0 bases from V and 8 bases from J; bases unmatched to any gene: 10. In nucleotides, the CDR3 is TGCAGTGCTAGAGATAAAGGGAGCGGGAGGGCCCATGAGCAGTTCTTC. Amino acid sequence: CSARDKGSGRAHEQFF.